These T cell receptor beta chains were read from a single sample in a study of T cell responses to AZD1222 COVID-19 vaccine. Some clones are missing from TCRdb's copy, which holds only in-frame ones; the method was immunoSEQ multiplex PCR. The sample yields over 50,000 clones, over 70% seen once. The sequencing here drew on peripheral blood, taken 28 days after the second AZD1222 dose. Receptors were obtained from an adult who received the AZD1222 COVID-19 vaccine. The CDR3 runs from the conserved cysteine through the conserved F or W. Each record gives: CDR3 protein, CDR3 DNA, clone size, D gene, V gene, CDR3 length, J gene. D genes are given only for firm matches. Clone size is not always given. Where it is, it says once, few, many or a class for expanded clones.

CDR3aa: CASILGGQGSQPQHF
CDR3nt: TGTGCCAGCATCCTAGGGGGACAGGGAAGTCAGCCCCAGCATTTT
abundance: .
d_gene: TRBD1
v_gene: TRBV28
len: 15
j_gene: TRBJ1-5

CDR3aa: CASSPRTGVNTEAFF
CDR3nt: TGTGCCAGCAGCCCCCGGACAGGGGTGAACACTGAAGCTTTCTTT
abundance: .
d_gene: TRBD1
v_gene: TRBV7-8
len: 15
j_gene: TRBJ1-1

CDR3aa: CASSYGTGSETQYF
CDR3nt: TGTGCCAGCAGCTACGGGACAGGGAGTGAGACCCAGTACTTC
abundance: few
d_gene: TRBD1
v_gene: TRBV7-2
len: 14
j_gene: TRBJ2-5

CDR3aa: CASRWQGDSPLHF
CDR3nt: TGTGCCAGCAGGTGGCAGGGGGATTCACCCCTCCACTTT
abundance: .
d_gene: TRBD1
v_gene: TRBV6-6
len: 13
j_gene: TRBJ1-6

CDR3aa: CASSEVSTEAFF
CDR3nt: TGCGCCAGCAGTGAAGTCAGCACTGAAGCTTTCTTT
abundance: once
d_gene: .
v_gene: TRBV10-2
len: 12
j_gene: TRBJ1-1

CDR3aa: CASSPRFSGANVLTF
CDR3nt: TGTGCCAGCAGCCCCCGGTTCTCTGGGGCCAACGTCCTGACTTTC
abundance: .
d_gene: .
v_gene: TRBV9
len: 15
j_gene: TRBJ2-6

CDR3aa: CASSSAGRRSNYGYTF
CDR3nt: TGTGCCAGCAGTTCTGCAGGACGGCGTTCTAACTATGGCTACACCTTC
abundance: .
d_gene: .
v_gene: TRBV28
len: 16
j_gene: TRBJ1-2

CDR3aa: CASIRDSNQPQHF
CDR3nt: TGTGCCAGTATACGGGACAGCAATCAGCCCCAGCATTTT
abundance: .
d_gene: .
v_gene: TRBV28
len: 13
j_gene: TRBJ1-5

CDR3aa: CATSEGNQPQHF
CDR3nt: TGTGCCACCAGTGAGGGCAATCAGCCCCAGCATTTT
abundance: .
d_gene: .
v_gene: TRBV24-1
len: 12
j_gene: TRBJ1-5

CDR3aa: CASSFLGEDTEAFF
CDR3nt: TGTGCCAGCAGCTTTTTAGGGGAGGACACTGAAGCTTTCTTT
abundance: .
d_gene: .
v_gene: TRBV7-8
len: 14
j_gene: TRBJ1-1

CDR3aa: CASSQEVSRGYTF
CDR3nt: TGTGCCAGCAGCCAAGAGGTCTCTCGGGGCTACACCTTC
abundance: .
d_gene: .
v_gene: TRBV3-1/TRBV3-2
len: 13
j_gene: TRBJ1-2

CDR3aa: CASSLGPAADYEQYF
CDR3nt: TGCGCCAGCAGCTTGGGTCCCGCTGCTGACTACGAGCAGTACTTC
abundance: .
d_gene: .
v_gene: TRBV5-1
len: 15
j_gene: TRBJ2-7

CDR3aa: CAWNGEGALTGELFF
CDR3nt: TGTGCCTGGAACGGGGAGGGGGCTCTAACCGGGGAGCTGTTTTTT
abundance: once
d_gene: .
v_gene: TRBV30
len: 15
j_gene: TRBJ2-2

CDR3aa: CASSFVAGGPDEQFF
CDR3nt: TGTGCCAGCAGCTTCGTAGCGGGAGGGCCCGATGAGCAGTTCTTC
abundance: .
d_gene: TRBD2
v_gene: TRBV5-4
len: 15
j_gene: TRBJ2-1

CDR3aa: CASSEAEAGASYNEQFF
CDR3nt: TGTGCCAGCAGTGAAGCGGAAGCGGGGGCCTCCTACAATGAGCAGTTCTTC
abundance: .
d_gene: TRBD2
v_gene: TRBV6-1
len: 17
j_gene: TRBJ2-1

CDR3aa: CASSRTGGSGANVLTF
CDR3nt: TGTGCCAGCAGCCGAACGGGGGGCTCTGGGGCCAACGTCCTGACTTTC
abundance: .
d_gene: TRBD2
v_gene: TRBV6-2/TRBV6-3
len: 16
j_gene: TRBJ2-6

CDR3aa: CASSDLNYGYTF
CDR3nt: TGTGCCAGCTCCGACCTAAACTATGGCTACACCTTC
abundance: .
d_gene: .
v_gene: TRBV25-1
len: 12
j_gene: TRBJ1-2

CDR3aa: CASSHPGRGHTEAFF
CDR3nt: TGCGCCAGCAGCCACCCAGGGCGGGGACACACTGAAGCTTTCTTT
abundance: .
d_gene: .
v_gene: TRBV4-1
len: 15
j_gene: TRBJ1-1

CDR3aa: CASKNRGDEAFF
CDR3nt: TGTGCCAGCAAAAACAGGGGAGACGAAGCTTTCTTT
abundance: .
d_gene: TRBD1
v_gene: TRBV6-5
len: 12
j_gene: TRBJ1-1

CDR3aa: CASSSLNRDRVVSYGYTF
CDR3nt: TGTGCCAGCAGCTCCTTGAACCGGGACAGGGTAGTAAGTTATGGCTACACCTTC
abundance: few
d_gene: TRBD1
v_gene: TRBV5-5
len: 18
j_gene: TRBJ1-2

CDR3aa: CASSLGGAEVGGELFF
CDR3nt: TGTGCCAGCAGCTTGGGTGGGGCCGAGGTAGGCGGGGAGCTGTTTTTT
abundance: .
d_gene: .
v_gene: TRBV5-4
len: 16
j_gene: TRBJ2-2

CDR3aa: CATSRDTSYEQYF
CDR3nt: TGTGCCACCAGCCGGGACACCTCCTACGAGCAGTACTTC
abundance: .
d_gene: .
v_gene: TRBV15
len: 13
j_gene: TRBJ2-7

CDR3aa: CASSRSRDTSTGELFF
CDR3nt: TGTGCCAGCAGTAGATCCCGGGACACGTCCACCGGGGAGCTGTTTTTT
abundance: medium-sized
d_gene: .
v_gene: TRBV28
len: 16
j_gene: TRBJ2-2

CDR3aa: CASSLGQGAGNTIYF
CDR3nt: TGTGCCAGCAGCCTCGGACAGGGGGCTGGAAACACCATATATTTT
abundance: few
d_gene: TRBD1
v_gene: TRBV11-2
len: 15
j_gene: TRBJ1-3

CDR3aa: CASSETGIDTQYF
CDR3nt: TGTGCCAGCAGTGAAACTGGTATCGATACGCAGTATTTT
abundance: .
d_gene: .
v_gene: TRBV2
len: 13
j_gene: TRBJ2-3

CDR3aa: CASSLAALPALHF
CDR3nt: TGTGCCAGCAGTTTAGCGGCCCTGCCGGCCCTCCACTTT
abundance: .
d_gene: .
v_gene: TRBV12-3/TRBV12-4
len: 13
j_gene: TRBJ1-6

CDR3aa: CSVGGTGFVAFF
CDR3nt: TGCAGCGTTGGAGGGACAGGGTTTGTAGCTTTCTTT
abundance: .
d_gene: TRBD1
v_gene: TRBV29-1
len: 12
j_gene: TRBJ1-1

CDR3aa: CASSPAGPTNTEAFF
CDR3nt: TGTGCCAGCAGCCCGGCGGGACCGACTAACACTGAAGCTTTCTTT
abundance: .
d_gene: .
v_gene: TRBV5-4
len: 15
j_gene: TRBJ1-1

CDR3aa: CASQGDPSYGYTF
CDR3nt: TGTGCCAGCCAGGGGGATCCCTCCTATGGCTACACCTTC
abundance: .
d_gene: TRBD1
v_gene: TRBV12-3/TRBV12-4
len: 13
j_gene: TRBJ1-2

CDR3aa: CASSIVTSGNNEQFF
CDR3nt: TGTGCCAGTAGTATAGTAACTAGCGGAAACAATGAGCAGTTCTTC
abundance: .
d_gene: TRBD2
v_gene: TRBV19
len: 15
j_gene: TRBJ2-1

CDR3aa: CASSLDSAAGEQYF
CDR3nt: TGTGCCAGCAGCTTGGACAGTGCGGCTGGTGAGCAGTACTTC
abundance: once
d_gene: .
v_gene: TRBV7-2
len: 14
j_gene: TRBJ2-7

CDR3aa: CASTGATNEKLFF
CDR3nt: TGTGCCAGTACAGGGGCCACTAATGAAAAACTGTTTTTT
abundance: .
d_gene: TRBD1
v_gene: TRBV2
len: 13
j_gene: TRBJ1-4

CDR3aa: CAIRPQGALYEQYF
CDR3nt: TGTGCCATCAGACCTCAGGGTGCCCTCTACGAGCAGTACTTC
abundance: .
d_gene: .
v_gene: TRBV10-3
len: 14
j_gene: TRBJ2-7

CDR3aa: CSVWGEGNTIYF
CDR3nt: TGCAGCGTTTGGGGAGAAGGAAACACCATATATTTT
abundance: .
d_gene: .
v_gene: TRBV29-1
len: 12
j_gene: TRBJ1-3

CDR3aa: CASSPPQGGSYNEQFF
CDR3nt: TGTGCCAGCTCACCACCACAGGGGGGCTCCTACAATGAGCAGTTCTTC
abundance: .
d_gene: TRBD1
v_gene: TRBV18
len: 16
j_gene: TRBJ2-1

CDR3aa: CARRSAREQFF
CDR3nt: TGTGCCCGCCGAAGCGCTCGGGAGCAGTTCTTC
abundance: .
d_gene: .
v_gene: TRBV30
len: 11
j_gene: TRBJ2-1

CDR3aa: CATSESGQGLNEQFF
CDR3nt: TGTGCCACCAGTGAGTCGGGACAGGGTCTCAATGAGCAGTTCTTC
abundance: few
d_gene: TRBD1
v_gene: TRBV24-1
len: 15
j_gene: TRBJ2-1

CDR3aa: CASSLAPAAGANVLTF
CDR3nt: TGTGCCAGCAGCTTAGCTCCGGCAGCTGGGGCCAACGTCCTGACTTTC
abundance: .
d_gene: .
v_gene: TRBV7-8
len: 16
j_gene: TRBJ2-6

CDR3aa: CSVYRLAGIAGTQYF
CDR3nt: TGCAGCGTTTATAGACTAGCGGGGATAGCTGGTACGCAGTATTTT
abundance: once
d_gene: TRBD2
v_gene: TRBV29-1
len: 15
j_gene: TRBJ2-3

CDR3aa: CASSVDSATNTGELFF
CDR3nt: TGTGCCAGCAGCGTAGATTCGGCGACGAACACCGGGGAGCTGTTTTTT
abundance: .
d_gene: .
v_gene: TRBV9
len: 16
j_gene: TRBJ2-2

CDR3aa: CASRVGNSPLHF
CDR3nt: TGTGCCAGCAGGGTTGGGAATTCACCCCTCCACTTT
abundance: .
d_gene: .
v_gene: TRBV3-1/TRBV3-2
len: 12
j_gene: TRBJ1-6

CDR3aa: CASGRGPTVDQPQHF
CDR3nt: TGTGCCAGCGGGAGGGGACCAACAGTGGATCAGCCCCAGCATTTT
abundance: .
d_gene: .
v_gene: TRBV2
len: 15
j_gene: TRBJ1-5

CDR3aa: CASSPGQGLYEQYF
CDR3nt: TGTGCCAGTAGTCCGGGACAGGGGCTCTACGAGCAGTACTTC
abundance: few
d_gene: TRBD1
v_gene: TRBV19
len: 14
j_gene: TRBJ2-7

CDR3aa: CASTSENYNEQFF
CDR3nt: TGTGCCAGTACTAGCGAGAACTACAATGAGCAGTTCTTC
abundance: .
d_gene: TRBD2
v_gene: TRBV10-3
len: 13
j_gene: TRBJ2-1

CDR3aa: CASSEGATNYEQYF
CDR3nt: TGTGCCAGCAGTGAAGGTGCTACTAATTACGAGCAGTACTTC
abundance: .
d_gene: .
v_gene: TRBV6-1
len: 14
j_gene: TRBJ2-7

CDR3aa: CASSNTGMNTEAFF
CDR3nt: TGTGCCAGCAGTAACACAGGGATGAACACTGAAGCTTTCTTT
abundance: .
d_gene: .
v_gene: TRBV6-5
len: 14
j_gene: TRBJ1-1

CDR3aa: CASSRGNGYTF
CDR3nt: TGTGCCAGTTCCCGGGGTAATGGCTACACCTTC
abundance: few
d_gene: .
v_gene: TRBV19
len: 11
j_gene: TRBJ1-2

CDR3aa: CASSQHRGTEAFF
CDR3nt: TGTGCCAGCAGCCAACACAGGGGCACTGAAGCTTTCTTT
abundance: .
d_gene: TRBD1
v_gene: TRBV3-1/TRBV3-2
len: 13
j_gene: TRBJ1-1

CDR3aa: CASSQEPNGAANTGELFF
CDR3nt: TGCGCCAGCAGCCAAGAACCTAACGGGGCGGCGAACACCGGGGAGCTGTTTTTT
abundance: .
d_gene: .
v_gene: TRBV4-1
len: 18
j_gene: TRBJ2-2

CDR3aa: CASSPSGQGPANEKLFF
CDR3nt: TGTGCCAGCTCACCATCGGGACAGGGGCCGGCTAATGAAAAACTGTTTTTT
abundance: .
d_gene: TRBD1
v_gene: TRBV18
len: 17
j_gene: TRBJ1-4

CDR3aa: CASSQDGRGYNEQFF
CDR3nt: TGTGCCAGCAGCCAAGATGGACGGGGATACAATGAGCAGTTCTTC
abundance: .
d_gene: .
v_gene: TRBV3-1/TRBV3-2
len: 15
j_gene: TRBJ2-1

CDR3aa: CASSPEATNEKLFF
CDR3nt: TGCGCCAGCAGTCCGGAAGCAACTAATGAAAAACTGTTTTTT
abundance: .
d_gene: .
v_gene: TRBV5-1
len: 14
j_gene: TRBJ1-4

CDR3aa: CATSLGVSSGYTF
CDR3nt: TGTGCCACCTCCCTTGGAGTGAGCTCTGGCTACACCTTC
abundance: .
d_gene: .
v_gene: TRBV15
len: 13
j_gene: TRBJ1-2

CDR3aa: CASSERAGYGYTF
CDR3nt: TGTGCCAGTTCCGAGAGGGCAGGCTATGGCTACACCTTC
abundance: few
d_gene: .
v_gene: TRBV28
len: 13
j_gene: TRBJ1-2

CDR3aa: CASSEAGDRADTQYF
CDR3nt: TGTGCCAGCAGTGAAGCGGGGGATAGGGCGGATACGCAGTATTTT
abundance: .
d_gene: .
v_gene: TRBV6-1
len: 15
j_gene: TRBJ2-3